The rows below give T cell receptor beta chains drawn from one sample of a study of STAT3 mutations in large granular lymphocyte leukemia. This table comes from immunoSEQ multiplex PCR, and its TCRdb copy is limited to in-frame clones, with some not included. The data show tens of thousands of clones, 94% seen once. The sample consisted of peripheral blood mononuclear cells. Receptors were obtained from a middle-aged man with T-cell large granular lymphocyte leukemia. Some clones in this sample may be carry-over from other donors' samples. Each CDR3 is given with its conserved first and last residue. A D gene is named only where the DNA matches it firmly. Clone size is shown for a subset of rows, as once, few, many or a class of expanded clone.

v_call: TRBV7-9
j_call: TRBJ2-2
d_call: -
clone_size: once
cdr3_aa: CASSPQGITGELFF
cdr3_nt: TGTGCCAGCAGCCCGCAGGGAATCACCGGGGAGCTGTTTTTT

v_call: TRBV4-3
j_call: TRBJ1-1
d_call: -
clone_size: -
cdr3_aa: CASSQDEGGNTEAFF
cdr3_nt: TGCGCCAGCAGCCAAGACGAGGGGGGGAACACTGAAGCTTTCTTT

v_call: TRBV2
j_call: TRBJ1-5
d_call: -
clone_size: once
cdr3_aa: CASSEGGEGNQPQHF
cdr3_nt: TGTGCCAGCAGTGAGGGGGGGGAGGGCAATCAGCCCCAGCATTTT

v_call: TRBV19
j_call: TRBJ1-4
d_call: -
clone_size: -
cdr3_aa: CASSTIRGRTNEKLFF
cdr3_nt: TGTGCCAGTAGTACAATACGAGGGAGAACTAATGAAAAACTGTTTTTT

v_call: TRBV30
j_call: TRBJ2-5
d_call: TRBD2
clone_size: -
cdr3_aa: CAWSTKGLAWETQYF
cdr3_nt: TGTGCCTGGAGTACAAAGGGACTAGCCTGGGAGACCCAGTACTTC

v_call: TRBV28
j_call: TRBJ2-1
d_call: -
clone_size: -
cdr3_aa: CASRPEIWGAREQFF
cdr3_nt: TGTGCCAGCAGACCTGAGATATGGGGGGCGCGGGAGCAGTTCTTC

v_call: TRBV7-2
j_call: TRBJ1-2
d_call: TRBD1
clone_size: -
cdr3_aa: CASSSGQAALRGYTF
cdr3_nt: TGTGCCAGCAGCTCCGGACAGGCGGCTCTTCGGGGCTACACCTTC

v_call: TRBV10-3
j_call: TRBJ1-2
d_call: -
clone_size: -
cdr3_aa: CAISEDSYSNYGYTF
cdr3_nt: TGTGCCATCAGTGAAGACAGTTATTCCAACTATGGCTACACCTTC

v_call: TRBV6-5
j_call: TRBJ2-2
d_call: -
clone_size: -
cdr3_aa: CASGQLRTGELFF
cdr3_nt: TGTGCCAGTGGGCAGCTTCGCACCGGGGAGCTGTTTTTT

v_call: TRBV11-2
j_call: TRBJ1-6
d_call: -
clone_size: -
cdr3_aa: CASSLAARNNSPLHF
cdr3_nt: TGTGCCAGCAGCTTAGCGGCACGGAATAATTCACCCCTCCACTTT

v_call: TRBV6-5
j_call: TRBJ2-3
d_call: TRBD1
clone_size: once
cdr3_aa: CATSEGGLTDTQYF
cdr3_nt: TGTGCCACCTCCGAAGGGGGCCTCACAGATACGCAGTATTTT

v_call: TRBV6-6
j_call: TRBJ2-7
d_call: -
clone_size: once
cdr3_aa: CASSPSDGYEQYF
cdr3_nt: TGTGCCAGCAGTCCATCGGACGGGTACGAGCAGTACTTC

v_call: TRBV27
j_call: TRBJ1-2
d_call: -
clone_size: -
cdr3_aa: CASSLDGNYGYTF
cdr3_nt: TGTGCCAGCAGTCTGGACGGGAACTATGGCTACACCTTC

v_call: TRBV28
j_call: TRBJ2-7
d_call: TRBD2
clone_size: once
cdr3_aa: CAGSPGGVSYEQYF
cdr3_nt: TGTGCCGGATCGCCCGGGGGGGTCTCCTACGAGCAGTACTTC

v_call: TRBV5-4
j_call: TRBJ1-5
d_call: -
clone_size: -
cdr3_aa: CASSFAGENQPQHF
cdr3_nt: TGTGCCAGCAGCTTTGCAGGGGAGAATCAGCCCCAGCATTTT

v_call: TRBV13
j_call: TRBJ2-7
d_call: -
clone_size: once
cdr3_aa: CASSLGGDAGWSYEQYF
cdr3_nt: TGTGCCAGCAGCTTAGGCGGAGACGCCGGATGGTCCTACGAGCAGTACTTC

v_call: TRBV18
j_call: TRBJ1-2
d_call: -
clone_size: -
cdr3_aa: CASSPGSEPPAYGYTF
cdr3_nt: TGTGCCAGCTCCCCCGGTTCGGAGCCGCCGGCCTATGGCTACACCTTC

v_call: TRBV6-5
j_call: TRBJ1-1
d_call: TRBD1
clone_size: -
cdr3_aa: CASSRLDRGTEAFF
cdr3_nt: TGTGCCAGCAGCCGATTGGACAGGGGGACTGAAGCTTTCTTT

v_call: TRBV5-1
j_call: TRBJ2-1
d_call: -
clone_size: -
cdr3_aa: CASSLAPNGRNEQFF
cdr3_nt: TGCGCCAGCAGCTTGGCCCCTAACGGCCGGAATGAGCAGTTCTTC

v_call: TRBV10-3
j_call: TRBJ1-2
d_call: -
clone_size: -
cdr3_aa: CAISETEYYGYTF
cdr3_nt: TGTGCCATCAGTGAGACGGAGTACTATGGCTACACCTTC

v_call: TRBV5-1
j_call: TRBJ2-1
d_call: TRBD2
clone_size: -
cdr3_aa: CASSTGGTRGDEQFF
cdr3_nt: TGCGCCAGCAGCACCGGGGGGACCCGCGGCGATGAGCAGTTCTTC

v_call: TRBV11-2
j_call: TRBJ1-1
d_call: -
clone_size: -
cdr3_aa: CASSFYRATEAFF
cdr3_nt: TGTGCCAGCAGCTTCTATCGGGCCACTGAAGCTTTCTTT

v_call: TRBV7-9
j_call: TRBJ1-2
d_call: TRBD1
clone_size: -
cdr3_aa: CASSLADRGGYGYTF
cdr3_nt: TGTGCCAGCAGCTTAGCGGACAGGGGCGGCTATGGCTACACCTTC

v_call: TRBV2
j_call: TRBJ1-5
d_call: TRBD1
clone_size: -
cdr3_aa: CASRSIGQGNQPQHF
cdr3_nt: TGTGCCAGCAGAAGTATAGGACAGGGGAATCAGCCCCAGCATTTT

v_call: TRBV11-2
j_call: TRBJ1-1
d_call: TRBD1
clone_size: -
cdr3_aa: CASSHGQGWAEAFF
cdr3_nt: TGTGCCAGCAGCCACGGACAGGGATGGGCTGAAGCTTTCTTT

v_call: TRBV15
j_call: TRBJ2-3
d_call: -
clone_size: once
cdr3_aa: CATSVELTSTDTQYF
cdr3_nt: TGTGCCACCAGCGTAGAATTAACTAGCACAGATACGCAGTATTTT

v_call: TRBV5-1
j_call: TRBJ2-7
d_call: -
clone_size: -
cdr3_aa: CASSLGGTPGAGYF
cdr3_nt: TGCGCCAGCAGCTTGGGCGGGACCCCAGGGGCGGGGTACTTC

v_call: TRBV6-6
j_call: TRBJ1-5
d_call: TRBD1
clone_size: -
cdr3_aa: CASSYLGQTNQPQHF
cdr3_nt: TGTGCCAGCAGTTACTTGGGACAGACCAATCAGCCCCAGCATTTT

v_call: TRBV5-1
j_call: TRBJ2-7
d_call: -
clone_size: -
cdr3_aa: CASSPLGGHEEQYF
cdr3_nt: TGCGCCAGCAGCCCGCTGGGGGGCCATGAAGAGCAGTACTTC

v_call: TRBV5-1
j_call: TRBJ1-6
d_call: -
clone_size: -
cdr3_aa: CASSLEGSYNSPLHF
cdr3_nt: TGCGCCAGCAGCTTGGAAGGCTCCTATAATTCACCCCTCCACTTT

v_call: TRBV5-1
j_call: TRBJ1-2
d_call: TRBD1
clone_size: -
cdr3_aa: CASSLGQGGYTF
cdr3_nt: TGCGCCAGCAGCTTGGGACAGGGCGGCTACACCTTC

v_call: TRBV14
j_call: TRBJ1-1
d_call: -
clone_size: -
cdr3_aa: CASSHLNTEAFF
cdr3_nt: TGTGCCAGCAGCCATTTGAACACTGAAGCTTTCTTT

v_call: TRBV18
j_call: TRBJ1-5
d_call: TRBD1
clone_size: -
cdr3_aa: CASSPTTITGTGSNQPQHF
cdr3_nt: TGTGCCAGCTCCCCTACCACCATCACCGGGACAGGGTCTAATCAGCCCCAGCATTTT

v_call: TRBV11-2
j_call: TRBJ1-6
d_call: TRBD1
clone_size: -
cdr3_aa: CASSMGTGYNSPLHF
cdr3_nt: TGTGCCAGCAGCATGGGGACAGGGTATAATTCACCCCTCCACTTT

v_call: TRBV4-2
j_call: TRBJ2-1
d_call: -
clone_size: -
cdr3_aa: CASSQDLTGTYNEQFF
cdr3_nt: TGTGCCAGCAGCCAAGATCTGACGGGGACCTACAATGAGCAGTTCTTC

v_call: TRBV7-9
j_call: TRBJ1-4
d_call: -
clone_size: -
cdr3_aa: CASSLGFRGTNEKLFF
cdr3_nt: TGTGCCAGCAGCTTAGGCTTTCGCGGGACAAATGAAAAACTGTTTTTT

v_call: TRBV29-1
j_call: TRBJ1-2
d_call: TRBD1
clone_size: -
cdr3_aa: CSVEENRGLGYTF
cdr3_nt: TGCAGCGTTGAAGAGAACAGGGGGCTCGGCTACACCTTC

v_call: TRBV5-6
j_call: TRBJ1-2
d_call: -
clone_size: once
cdr3_aa: CASSLFSQDYGYTF
cdr3_nt: TGTGCCAGCAGCTTGTTTAGTCAGGACTATGGCTACACCTTC

v_call: TRBV4-3
j_call: TRBJ2-3
d_call: TRBD2
clone_size: -
cdr3_aa: CASSQGSLAGARDTQYF
cdr3_nt: TGCGCCAGCAGCCAAGGGTCTCTAGCGGGGGCTAGGGATACGCAGTATTTT

v_call: TRBV6-5
j_call: TRBJ1-1
d_call: -
clone_size: once
cdr3_aa: CASSYDSLTEAFF
cdr3_nt: TGTGCCAGCAGTTACGACAGCCTAACTGAAGCTTTCTTT

v_call: TRBV7-9
j_call: TRBJ1-3
d_call: -
clone_size: -
cdr3_aa: CASSLLGSGNTIYF
cdr3_nt: TGTGCCAGCAGCTTACTAGGATCTGGAAACACCATATATTTT